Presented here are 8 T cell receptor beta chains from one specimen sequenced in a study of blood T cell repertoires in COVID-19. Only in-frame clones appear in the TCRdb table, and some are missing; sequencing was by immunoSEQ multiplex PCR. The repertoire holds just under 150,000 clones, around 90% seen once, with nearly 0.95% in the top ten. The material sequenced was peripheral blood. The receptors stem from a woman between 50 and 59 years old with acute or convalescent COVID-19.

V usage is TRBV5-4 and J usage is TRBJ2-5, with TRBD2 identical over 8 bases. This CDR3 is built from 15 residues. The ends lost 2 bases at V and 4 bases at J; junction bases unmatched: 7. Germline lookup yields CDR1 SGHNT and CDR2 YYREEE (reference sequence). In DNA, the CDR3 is TGTGCCAGCAGCTTCGATAGCCTAGCGGGAGAGACCCAGTACTTC. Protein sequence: CASSFDSLAGETQYF. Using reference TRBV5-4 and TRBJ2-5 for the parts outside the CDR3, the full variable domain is ETGVTQSPTHLIKTRGQQVTLRCSSQSGHNTVSWYQQALGQGPQFIFQYYREEENGRGNFPPRFSGLQFPNYSSELNVNALELDDSALYLCASSFDSLAGETQYFGPGTRLLVL.

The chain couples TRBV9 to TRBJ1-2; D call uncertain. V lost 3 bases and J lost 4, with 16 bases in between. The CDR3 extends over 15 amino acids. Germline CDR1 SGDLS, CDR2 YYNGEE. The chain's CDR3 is CASSADWAGGYGYTF. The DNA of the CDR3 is TGTGCCAGCAGCGCCGACTGGGCGGGAGGCTATGGCTACACCTTC.

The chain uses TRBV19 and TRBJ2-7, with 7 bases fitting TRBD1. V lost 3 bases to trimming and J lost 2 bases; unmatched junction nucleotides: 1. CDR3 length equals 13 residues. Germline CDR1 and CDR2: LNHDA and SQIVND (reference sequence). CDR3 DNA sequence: TGTGCCAGTAGTATCGGGACAGCCTACGAGCAGTACTTC. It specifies CASSIGTAYEQYF.

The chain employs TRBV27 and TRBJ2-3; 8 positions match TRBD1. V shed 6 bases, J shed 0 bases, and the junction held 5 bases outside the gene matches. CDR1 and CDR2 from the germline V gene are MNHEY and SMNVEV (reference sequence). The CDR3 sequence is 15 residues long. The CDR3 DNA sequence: TGTGCCAGCAGGTCCGACAGGGGAAGCACAGATACGCAGTATTTT. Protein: CASRSDRGSTDTQYF.

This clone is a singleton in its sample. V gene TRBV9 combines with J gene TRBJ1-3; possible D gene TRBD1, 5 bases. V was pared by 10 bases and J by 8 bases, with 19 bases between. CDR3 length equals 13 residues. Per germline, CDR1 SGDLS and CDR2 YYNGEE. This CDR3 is CALVTGVIDTIYF. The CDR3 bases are TGTGCCCTCGTGACGGGGGTCATTGACACCATATATTTT.

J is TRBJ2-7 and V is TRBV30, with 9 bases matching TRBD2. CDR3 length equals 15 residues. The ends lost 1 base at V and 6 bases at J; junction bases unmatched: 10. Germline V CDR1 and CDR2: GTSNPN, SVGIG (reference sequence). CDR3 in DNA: TGTGCCTGGAGTGGATTTAGCGGGAGAGCCGCCGAGCAGTACTTC. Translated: CAWSGFSGRAAEQYF.

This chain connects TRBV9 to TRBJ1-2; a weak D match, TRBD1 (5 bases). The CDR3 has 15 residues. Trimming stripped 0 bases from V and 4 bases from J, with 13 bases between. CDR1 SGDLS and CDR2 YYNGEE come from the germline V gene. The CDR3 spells CASSVEQSRGYGYTF. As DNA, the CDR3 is TGTGCCAGCAGCGTAGAACAGTCTAGGGGCTATGGCTACACCTTC.

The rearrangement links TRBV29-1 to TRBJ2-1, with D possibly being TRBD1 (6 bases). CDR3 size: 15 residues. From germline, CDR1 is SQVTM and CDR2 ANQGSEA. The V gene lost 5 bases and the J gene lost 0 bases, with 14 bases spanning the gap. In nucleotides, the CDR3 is TGCAGCGTTTATCCGGACAGTCACTCCTACAATGAGCAGTTCTTC. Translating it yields CSVYPDSHSYNEQFF.